This is a list of T cell receptor beta chains from one sample in a study of OX40 agonist ivuxolimab in advanced cancers. Clones were read by immunoSEQ multiplex PCR, and TCRdb kept only the in-frame ones, dropping some. The sample lists around 100,000 clones, 90% seen once, with around 0.15% in the top ten. The sample here was CD4+ or CD8+ T cells sorted from blood, taken in a trial of the OX40 agonist ivuxolimab. The receptors here all came from an adult with an advanced solid tumor such as melanoma, head and neck, liver or kidney cancer. Both conserved end residues are part of each CDR3. Fields, in order: CDR3 protein, CDR3 DNA, J gene, clone size, D gene, V gene. The D gene is left open where the match is weak. Expanded clones get a size class; other rows say once, few or many, or leave the size out.

CDR3aa: CASLGEGSNQPQHF; CDR3nt: TGTGCCAGCTTAGGCGAGGGTAGCAATCAGCCCCAGCATTTT; j_gene: TRBJ1-5; abundance: few; d_gene: .; v_gene: TRBV18
CDR3aa: CASSQGANEKLFF; CDR3nt: TGTGCCAGCAGTCAGGGCGCTAATGAAAAACTGTTTTTT; j_gene: TRBJ1-4; abundance: .; d_gene: .; v_gene: TRBV6-4
CDR3aa: CASRLAGGPWEQFF; CDR3nt: TGTGCCAGCAGACTAGCGGGAGGGCCTTGGGAGCAGTTCTTC; j_gene: TRBJ2-1; abundance: .; d_gene: TRBD2; v_gene: TRBV19
CDR3aa: CASSRDNYGYTF; CDR3nt: TGTGCCAGCAGCCGGGACAACTATGGCTACACCTTC; j_gene: TRBJ1-2; abundance: once; d_gene: .; v_gene: TRBV5-5
CDR3aa: CASSLDSGSGANVLTF; CDR3nt: TGTGCCAGCAGCTTGGATTCTGGATCCGGGGCCAACGTCCTGACTTTC; j_gene: TRBJ2-6; abundance: once; d_gene: .; v_gene: TRBV5-4
CDR3aa: CASSLNFLFSGNTIYF; CDR3nt: TGTGCCAGCAGTTTAAATTTCCTATTCTCTGGAAACACCATATATTTT; j_gene: TRBJ1-3; abundance: .; d_gene: .; v_gene: TRBV28
CDR3aa: CASSPGAGEQYF; CDR3nt: TGTGCCAGCAGTCCGGGAGCAGGGGAGCAGTACTTC; j_gene: TRBJ2-7; abundance: .; d_gene: .; v_gene: TRBV6-5
CDR3aa: CASSPPGLAGLTSSYNEQFF; CDR3nt: TGCGCCAGCAGCCCCCCGGGACTAGCGGGACTCACTAGCTCCTACAATGAGCAGTTCTTC; j_gene: TRBJ2-1; abundance: .; d_gene: TRBD2; v_gene: TRBV5-1
CDR3aa: CASSYTGNSYEQYF; CDR3nt: TGTGCCAGCAGTTACACCGGGAACTCCTACGAGCAGTACTTC; j_gene: TRBJ2-7; abundance: .; d_gene: .; v_gene: TRBV6-5
CDR3aa: CASSTRQGTYQETQYF; CDR3nt: TGTGCCAGTAGTACCCGACAGGGAACCTACCAAGAGACCCAGTACTTC; j_gene: TRBJ2-5; abundance: .; d_gene: TRBD1; v_gene: TRBV19
CDR3aa: CASSPLDRHEQYF; CDR3nt: TGTGCCAGCAGCCCACTGGACAGGCACGAGCAGTACTTC; j_gene: TRBJ2-7; abundance: once; d_gene: TRBD1; v_gene: TRBV7-8
CDR3aa: CASSIGGRGINYGYTF; CDR3nt: TGTGCCAGTAGTATAGGGGGAAGAGGGATCAACTATGGCTACACCTTC; j_gene: TRBJ1-2; abundance: .; d_gene: .; v_gene: TRBV19
CDR3aa: CASSKHREPTYEQYF; CDR3nt: TGTGCCAGCAGCAAACACAGGGAACCCACCTACGAGCAGTACTTC; j_gene: TRBJ2-7; abundance: .; d_gene: .; v_gene: TRBV7-6
CDR3aa: CASSLNPRGRNNEQFF; CDR3nt: TGCGCCAGCAGCTTGAACCCGCGGGGGCGCAACAATGAGCAGTTCTTC; j_gene: TRBJ2-1; abundance: .; d_gene: .; v_gene: TRBV5-1
CDR3aa: CASSLGPGDTQYF; CDR3nt: TGTGCCAGCAGCTTAGGGCCGGGGGATACGCAGTATTTT; j_gene: TRBJ2-3; abundance: .; d_gene: .; v_gene: TRBV11-2
CDR3aa: CASSFQGPWDEQFF; CDR3nt: TGTGCCAGTAGTTTCCAGGGCCCATGGGATGAGCAGTTCTTC; j_gene: TRBJ2-1; abundance: .; d_gene: .; v_gene: TRBV19
CDR3aa: CASSLGSAGGSYNEQFF; CDR3nt: TGTGCCAGCAGCTTAGGTAGCGCAGGGGGCTCCTACAATGAGCAGTTCTTC; j_gene: TRBJ2-1; abundance: .; d_gene: TRBD1; v_gene: TRBV7-9
CDR3aa: CASSPQVRGNTDTQYF; CDR3nt: TGTGCCAGCTCACCTCAGGTGCGGGGTAACACAGATACGCAGTATTTT; j_gene: TRBJ2-3; abundance: .; d_gene: .; v_gene: TRBV18
CDR3aa: CASSLSRGGDYGYTF; CDR3nt: TGTGCCAGCAGTTTATCCCGAGGGGGGGACTATGGCTACACCTTC; j_gene: TRBJ1-2; abundance: .; d_gene: .; v_gene: TRBV27
CDR3aa: CATSRDSGPGSYEQYF; CDR3nt: TGTGCCACCAGCAGAGATTCGGGCCCGGGGTCCTACGAGCAGTACTTC; j_gene: TRBJ2-7; abundance: .; d_gene: .; v_gene: TRBV15
CDR3aa: CASSLGTGIEKLFF; CDR3nt: TGCGCCAGCAGCCTGGGGACAGGGATCGAAAAACTGTTTTTT; j_gene: TRBJ1-4; abundance: .; d_gene: TRBD1; v_gene: TRBV5-1
CDR3aa: CASSFLAGGNEQYF; CDR3nt: TGTGCCAGTAGTTTCCTAGCGGGAGGAAATGAGCAGTACTTC; j_gene: TRBJ2-7; abundance: .; d_gene: TRBD2; v_gene: TRBV19
CDR3aa: CASSLAGQRTYEQYF; CDR3nt: TGCGCCAGCAGCTTGGCGGGACAGCGAACCTACGAGCAGTACTTC; j_gene: TRBJ2-7; abundance: .; d_gene: TRBD1; v_gene: TRBV5-1
CDR3aa: CASSQEAASGTRYTQYF; CDR3nt: TGTGCCAGCAGCCAAGAAGCGGCTAGCGGAACCAGATATACGCAGTATTTT; j_gene: TRBJ2-3; abundance: .; d_gene: TRBD2; v_gene: TRBV4-2
CDR3aa: CASTQPSLAGDEQYF; CDR3nt: TGTGCCAGCACCCAGCCTAGTCTAGCGGGGGACGAGCAGTACTTC; j_gene: TRBJ2-7; abundance: .; d_gene: TRBD2; v_gene: TRBV11-2
CDR3aa: CASSIVVGFNQPQHF; CDR3nt: TGTGCCAGTAGTATAGTAGTCGGCTTCAATCAGCCCCAGCATTTT; j_gene: TRBJ1-5; abundance: .; d_gene: .; v_gene: TRBV19
CDR3aa: CASRPRGVSGQPQHF; CDR3nt: TGTGCCAGCAGACCAAGGGGAGTCTCGGGACAGCCCCAGCATTTT; j_gene: TRBJ1-5; abundance: .; d_gene: .; v_gene: TRBV6-1
CDR3aa: CASSKRQGAGTEAFF; CDR3nt: TGCGCCAGCAGCAAGAGACAGGGGGCCGGCACTGAAGCTTTCTTT; j_gene: TRBJ1-1; abundance: .; d_gene: TRBD1; v_gene: TRBV5-1
CDR3aa: CASSRTSGTYEQYF; CDR3nt: TGTGCCAGCAGTCGGACTAGCGGAACCTACGAGCAGTACTTC; j_gene: TRBJ2-7; abundance: .; d_gene: TRBD2; v_gene: TRBV27
CDR3aa: CATSGRQGTHEKLFF; CDR3nt: TGTGCCACCAGCGGCCGACAGGGTACTCATGAAAAACTGTTTTTT; j_gene: TRBJ1-4; abundance: .; d_gene: TRBD1; v_gene: TRBV15
CDR3aa: CASTKADTQYF; CDR3nt: TGTGCCAGCACCAAAGCGGATACGCAGTATTTT; j_gene: TRBJ2-3; abundance: .; d_gene: .; v_gene: TRBV6-1
CDR3aa: CASRIGTSDGYTF; CDR3nt: TGTGCCAGCAGGATCGGGACCTCGGATGGCTACACCTTC; j_gene: TRBJ1-2; abundance: .; d_gene: .; v_gene: TRBV28
CDR3aa: CASSYNHRTEHQETQYF; CDR3nt: TGCGCCAGCAGCTATAACCACAGGACAGAACACCAAGAGACCCAGTACTTC; j_gene: TRBJ2-5; abundance: .; d_gene: .; v_gene: TRBV5-1
CDR3aa: CASSVGAGGYEQYF; CDR3nt: TGTGCCAGCAGCGTAGGGGCTGGGGGCTACGAGCAGTACTTC; j_gene: TRBJ2-7; abundance: once; d_gene: .; v_gene: TRBV9
CDR3aa: CASSEQRGRADTQYF; CDR3nt: TGTGCCAGCAGTGAACAGAGGGGGCGCGCAGATACGCAGTATTTT; j_gene: TRBJ2-3; abundance: few; d_gene: TRBD1; v_gene: TRBV6-1